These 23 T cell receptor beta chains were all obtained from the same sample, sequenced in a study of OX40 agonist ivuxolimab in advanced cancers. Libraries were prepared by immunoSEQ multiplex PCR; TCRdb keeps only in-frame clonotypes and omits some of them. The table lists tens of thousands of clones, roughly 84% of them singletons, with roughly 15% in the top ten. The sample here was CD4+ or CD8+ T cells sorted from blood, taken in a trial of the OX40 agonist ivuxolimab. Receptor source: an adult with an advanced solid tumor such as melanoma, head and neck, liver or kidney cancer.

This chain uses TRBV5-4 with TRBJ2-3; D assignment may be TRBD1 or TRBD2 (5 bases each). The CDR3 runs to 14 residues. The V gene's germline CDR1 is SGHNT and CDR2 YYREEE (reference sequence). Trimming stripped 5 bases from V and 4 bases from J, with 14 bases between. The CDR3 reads CASRQNGGSDTQYF. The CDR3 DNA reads TGTGCCAGCAGACAGAATGGGGGATCAGATACGCAGTATTTT. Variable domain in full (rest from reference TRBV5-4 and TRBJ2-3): ETGVTQSPTHLIKTRGQQVTLRCSSQSGHNTVSWYQQALGQGPQFIFQYYREEENGRGNFPPRFSGLQFPNYSSELNVNALELDDSALYLCASRQNGGSDTQYFGPGTRLTVL.

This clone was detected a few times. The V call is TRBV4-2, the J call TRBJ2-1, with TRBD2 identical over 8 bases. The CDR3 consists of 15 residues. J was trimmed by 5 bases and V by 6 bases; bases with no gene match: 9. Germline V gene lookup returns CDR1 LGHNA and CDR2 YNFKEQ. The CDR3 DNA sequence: TGTGCCAGCAGTCCCTACGGGAGGGCCCACAATGAGCAGTTCTTC. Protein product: CASSPYGRAHNEQFF.

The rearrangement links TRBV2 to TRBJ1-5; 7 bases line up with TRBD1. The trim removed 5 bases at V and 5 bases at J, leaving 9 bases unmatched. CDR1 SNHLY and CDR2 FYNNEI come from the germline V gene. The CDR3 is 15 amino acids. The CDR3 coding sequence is TGTGCCAGCAGTCGGACAGGAGTCGGGTATCAGCCCCAGCATTTT. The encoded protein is CASSRTGVGYQPQHF.

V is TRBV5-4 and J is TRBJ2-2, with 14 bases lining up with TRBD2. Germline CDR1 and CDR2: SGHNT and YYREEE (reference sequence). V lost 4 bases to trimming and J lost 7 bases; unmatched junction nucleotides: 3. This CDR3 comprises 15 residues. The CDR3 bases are TGTGCCAGCAGCCCGGGACTAGCGGGGGACGGGGAGCTGTTTTTT. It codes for CASSPGLAGDGELFF. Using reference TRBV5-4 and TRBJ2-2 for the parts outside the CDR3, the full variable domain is ETGVTQSPTHLIKTRGQQVTLRCSSQSGHNTVSWYQQALGQGPQFIFQYYREEENGRGNFPPRFSGLQFPNYSSELNVNALELDDSALYLCASSPGLAGDGELFFGEGSRLTVL.

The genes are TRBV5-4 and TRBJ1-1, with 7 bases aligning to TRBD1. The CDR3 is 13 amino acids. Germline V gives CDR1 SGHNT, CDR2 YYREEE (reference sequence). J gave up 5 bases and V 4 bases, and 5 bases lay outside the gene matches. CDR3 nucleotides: TGTGCCAGCAGCCGGGCAGGGGGGACTGAAGCTTTCTTT. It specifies CASSRAGGTEAFF.

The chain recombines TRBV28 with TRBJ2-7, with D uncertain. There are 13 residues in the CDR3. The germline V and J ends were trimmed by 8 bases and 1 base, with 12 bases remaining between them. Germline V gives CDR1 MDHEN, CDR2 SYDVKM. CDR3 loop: CASLQTNSYEQYF. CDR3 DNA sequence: TGTGCCAGCCTCCAGACAAATTCCTACGAGCAGTACTTC.

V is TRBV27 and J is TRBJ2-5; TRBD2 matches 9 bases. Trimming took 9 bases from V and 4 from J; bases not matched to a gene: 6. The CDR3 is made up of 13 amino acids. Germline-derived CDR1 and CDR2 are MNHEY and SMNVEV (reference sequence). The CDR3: CASRKREAETQYF. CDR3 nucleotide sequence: TGTGCCAGTCGCAAGCGGGAGGCAGAGACCCAGTACTTC.

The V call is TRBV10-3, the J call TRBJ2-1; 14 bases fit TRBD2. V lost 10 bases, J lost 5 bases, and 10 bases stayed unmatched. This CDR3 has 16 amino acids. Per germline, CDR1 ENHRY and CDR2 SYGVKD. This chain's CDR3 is CATRPGTSGRNNEQFF. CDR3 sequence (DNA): TGTGCCACCCGTCCCGGGACTAGCGGGAGAAACAATGAGCAGTTCTTC.

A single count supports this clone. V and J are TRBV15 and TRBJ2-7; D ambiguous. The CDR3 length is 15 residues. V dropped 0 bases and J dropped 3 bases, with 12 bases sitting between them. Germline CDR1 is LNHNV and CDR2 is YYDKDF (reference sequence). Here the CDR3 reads CATSRDRSRFYEQYF. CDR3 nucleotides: TGTGCCACCAGCAGAGATAGGTCCAGGTTCTACGAGCAGTACTTC. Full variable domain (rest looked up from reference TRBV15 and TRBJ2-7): DAMVIQNPRYQVTQFGKPVTLSCSQTLNHNVMYWYQQKSSQAPKLLFHYYDKDFNNEADTPDNFQSRRPNTSFCFLDIRSPGLGDTAMYLCATSRDRSRFYEQYFGPGTRLTVT.

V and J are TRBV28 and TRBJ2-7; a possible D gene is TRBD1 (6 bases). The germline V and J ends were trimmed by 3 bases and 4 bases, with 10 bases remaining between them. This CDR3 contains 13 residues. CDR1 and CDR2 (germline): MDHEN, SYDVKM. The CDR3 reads CASSFQGLYEQYF. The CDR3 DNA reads TGTGCCAGCAGTTTTCAGGGGCTATACGAGCAGTACTTC.

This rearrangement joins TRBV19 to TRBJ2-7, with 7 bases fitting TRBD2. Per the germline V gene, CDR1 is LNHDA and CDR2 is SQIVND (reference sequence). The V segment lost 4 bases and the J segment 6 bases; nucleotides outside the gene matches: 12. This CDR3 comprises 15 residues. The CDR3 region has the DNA TGTGCCAGTAGTAGGGTGGGCGGGACTATCAGCGAGCAGTACTTC. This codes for CASSRVGGTISEQYF.

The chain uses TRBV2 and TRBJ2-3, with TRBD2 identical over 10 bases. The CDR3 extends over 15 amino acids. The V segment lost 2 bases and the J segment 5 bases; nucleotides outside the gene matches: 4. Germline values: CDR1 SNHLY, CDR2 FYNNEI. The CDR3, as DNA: TGTGCCAGCAGTGAACTAGCGGGAGAACTAGATACGCAGTATTTT. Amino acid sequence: CASSELAGELDTQYF. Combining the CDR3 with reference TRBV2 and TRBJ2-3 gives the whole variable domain EPEVTQTPSHQVTQMGQEVILRCVPISNHLYFYWYRQILGQKVEFLVSFYNNEISEKSEIFDDQFSVERPDGSNFTLKIRSTKLEDSAMYFCASSELAGELDTQYFGPGTRLTVL.

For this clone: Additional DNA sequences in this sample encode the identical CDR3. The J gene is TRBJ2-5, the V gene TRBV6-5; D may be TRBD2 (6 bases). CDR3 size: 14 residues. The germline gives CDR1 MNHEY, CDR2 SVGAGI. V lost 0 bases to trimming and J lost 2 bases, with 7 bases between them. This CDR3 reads CASSYSGGQETQYF. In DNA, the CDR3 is TGTGCCAGCAGTTACTCGGGGGGTCAAGAGACCCAGTACTTC.

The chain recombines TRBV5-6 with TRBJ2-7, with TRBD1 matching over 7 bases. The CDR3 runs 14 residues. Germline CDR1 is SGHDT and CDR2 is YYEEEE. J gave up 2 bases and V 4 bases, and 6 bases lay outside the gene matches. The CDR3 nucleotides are TGTGCCAGCAGCGGGATCAGGGGGACCTACGAGCAGTACTTC. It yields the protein CASSGIRGTYEQYF.

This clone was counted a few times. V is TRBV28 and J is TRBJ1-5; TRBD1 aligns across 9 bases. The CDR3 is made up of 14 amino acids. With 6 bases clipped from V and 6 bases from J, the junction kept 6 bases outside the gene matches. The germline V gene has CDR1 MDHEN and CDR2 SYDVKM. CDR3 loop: CASSRDREGQPQHF. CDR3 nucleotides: TGTGCCAGCAGCCGGGACAGGGAGGGTCAGCCCCAGCATTTT. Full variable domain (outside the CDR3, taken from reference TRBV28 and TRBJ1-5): DVKVTQSSRYLVKRTGEKVFLECVQDMDHENMFWYRQDPGLGLRLIYFSYDVKMKEKGDIPEGYSVSREKKERFSLILESASTNQTSMYLCASSRDREGQPQHFGDGTRLSIL.

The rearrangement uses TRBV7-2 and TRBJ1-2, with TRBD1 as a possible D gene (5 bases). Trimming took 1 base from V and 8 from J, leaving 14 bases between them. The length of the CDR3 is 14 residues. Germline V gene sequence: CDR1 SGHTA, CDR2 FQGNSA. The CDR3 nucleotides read TGTGCCAGCAGCTTAGGGCCAGCCGAGGGGGGCTACACCTTC. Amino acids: CASSLGPAEGGYTF.

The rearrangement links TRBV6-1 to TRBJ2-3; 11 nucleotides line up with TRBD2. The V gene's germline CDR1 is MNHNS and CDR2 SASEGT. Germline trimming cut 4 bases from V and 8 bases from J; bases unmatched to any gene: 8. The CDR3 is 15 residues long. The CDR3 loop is CASSVALAGGVTQYF. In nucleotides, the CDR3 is TGTGCCAGCAGTGTCGCGCTAGCGGGAGGAGTTACGCAGTATTTT.

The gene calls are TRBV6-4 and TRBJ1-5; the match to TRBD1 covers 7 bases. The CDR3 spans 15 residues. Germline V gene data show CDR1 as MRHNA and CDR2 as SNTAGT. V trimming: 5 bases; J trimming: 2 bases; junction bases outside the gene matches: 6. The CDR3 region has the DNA TGTGCCAGCAGTCCTCAGGGGGGAGGCAATCAGCCCCAGCATTTT. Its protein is CASSPQGGGNQPQHF.

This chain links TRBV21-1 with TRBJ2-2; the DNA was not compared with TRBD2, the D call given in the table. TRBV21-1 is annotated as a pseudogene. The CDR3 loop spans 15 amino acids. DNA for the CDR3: TGTGCCAGCAGCACTGGGACTACGAACACCGGGGAGCTGTTTTTT. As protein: CASSTGTTNTGELFF.

For the CDR3, the DNA is TGTGCCAGCAGTTTGGGGGCTAGCGGGAGGGGATACAATGAGCAGTTCTTC. The encoded protein is CASSLGASGRGYNEQFF. The rearrangement joins TRBV28 to TRBJ2-1; TRBD2 aligns across 12 bases. Germline CDR1 is MDHEN and CDR2 is SYDVKM. The CDR3 has 17 residues. Losses at the gene ends were 3 bases for V and 4 bases for J; bases not matched to a gene: 7.

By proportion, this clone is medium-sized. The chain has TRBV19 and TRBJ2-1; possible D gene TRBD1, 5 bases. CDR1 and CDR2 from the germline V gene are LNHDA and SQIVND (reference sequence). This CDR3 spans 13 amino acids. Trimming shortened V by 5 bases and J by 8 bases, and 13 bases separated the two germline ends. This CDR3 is CASSVYKGYEQFF. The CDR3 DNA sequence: TGTGCCAGTAGTGTGTATAAGGGGTATGAGCAGTTCTTC.

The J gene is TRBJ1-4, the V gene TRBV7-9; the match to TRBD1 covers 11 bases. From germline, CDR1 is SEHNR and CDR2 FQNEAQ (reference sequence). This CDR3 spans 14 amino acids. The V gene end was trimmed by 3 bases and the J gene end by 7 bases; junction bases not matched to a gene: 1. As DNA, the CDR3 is TGTGCCAGCAGCTTGGGACAGGGGGTTGAAAAACTGTTTTTT. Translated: CASSLGQGVEKLFF.

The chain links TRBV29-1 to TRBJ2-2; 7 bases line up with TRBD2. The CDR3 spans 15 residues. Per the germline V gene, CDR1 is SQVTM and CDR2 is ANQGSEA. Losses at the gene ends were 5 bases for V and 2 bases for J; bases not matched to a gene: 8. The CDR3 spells CSVSPSGSNTGELFF. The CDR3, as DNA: TGCAGCGTTTCCCCTAGCGGATCAAACACCGGGGAGCTGTTTTTT.